These T cell receptor beta chains were read from a single sample in a study of cytomegalovirus exposure and HLA in healthy donors. Sequencing used immunoSEQ multiplex PCR; TCRdb keeps in-frame clones, though not all of them. This table has some 65,000 clones, around 68% appearing once. Sequencing was done on a sample of PBMCs. The receptors come from a woman under 40 in good health and CMV-seronegative. Each CDR3 is given with its conserved first and last residue. Fields, in order: V gene, CDR3 length, clone size, J gene, D gene, CDR3 DNA, CDR3 protein. The D gene is left open where the match is weak. For some rows the clone size is stated as once, few or many, or as a class when expanded; others skip it.

>TRBV5-8|14|.|TRBJ2-3|TRBD1
TGTGCCAGCAGCTGGGGACAGTCCTCCGATACGCAGTATTTT
CASSWGQSSDTQYF
>TRBV5-1|16|.|TRBJ1-6|.
TGCGCCAGCAGCTTTGGACAGACCTCCTATAATTCACCCCTCCACTTT
CASSFGQTSYNSPLHF
>TRBV6-6|16|.|TRBJ1-4|.
TGTGCCAGCAGGAGGCATGGCGGGACGGATAATGAAAAACTGTTTTTT
CASRRHGGTDNEKLFF
>TRBV19|17|once|TRBJ1-4|.
TGTGCCAGTAATGTCCCCAAAACGGGACTCGTTGGTGAAAAACTGTTTTTT
CASNVPKTGLVGEKLFF
>TRBV15|15|once|TRBJ2-7|.
TGTGCCACCAGCAGAGGGAGGGGCGCGGACTACGAGCAGTACTTC
CATSRGRGADYEQYF
>TRBV27|16|.|TRBJ1-1|.
TGTGCCAGCAGTTCCAAAGCAGGGGTCCTGGACACTGAAGCTTTCTTT
CASSSKAGVLDTEAFF
>TRBV6-6|15|.|TRBJ2-3|TRBD1
TGTGCCAGCACCACCACAGGGGGGTGGACAGATACGCAGTATTTT
CASTTTGGWTDTQYF
>TRBV6-1|11|.|TRBJ2-3|.
TGTGCCAGCAGTGGCGCAGATACGCAGTATTTT
CASSGADTQYF
>TRBV4-2|17|.|TRBJ1-5|TRBD1
TGTGCCAGCAGCCAAGATGCGGGGACAGGGATCAATCAGCCCCAGCATTTT
CASSQDAGTGINQPQHF
>TRBV6-4|15|.|TRBJ2-3|TRBD2
TGTGCCAGCAGTCCCGGGACTAGCGATGTGAATACGCAGTATTTT
CASSPGTSDVNTQYF
>TRBV7-9|11|.|TRBJ2-2|.
TGTGCCAGCACCGGGGGCGGGGAGCTGTTTTTT
CASTGGGELFF
>TRBV6-1|11|.|TRBJ1-5|.
TGTGCCAGCAGAGTCAGGGGTTCCCAGCATTTT
CASRVRGSQHF
>TRBV30|15|.|TRBJ1-6|.
TGTGCCTGGAGTGTACGACAGGAAAGGCGCTCACCCCTCCACTTT
CAWSVRQERRSPLHF
>TRBV15|15|.|TRBJ2-3|TRBD2
TGTGCCACCAGCAGGTACGGGGGGAGCACAGATACGCAGTATTTT
CATSRYGGSTDTQYF
>TRBV6-5|13|.|TRBJ1-1|.
TGTGCCAGCAGAATAGGCGGGGCGACTGAAGCTTTCTTT
CASRIGGATEAFF
>TRBV28|14|.|TRBJ1-1|TRBD1
TGTGCCAGCAGAGAGACAGGGATGAACACTGAAGCTTTCTTT
CASRETGMNTEAFF
>TRBV5-4|16|.|TRBJ2-3|.
TGTGCCAGCAGCCCCGGGCTAGGGGCGGGCACAGATACGCAGTATTTT
CASSPGLGAGTDTQYF